This is a list of T cell receptor beta chains from one sample in a study of cytomegalovirus exposure and HLA in healthy donors. Sequenced by immunoSEQ multiplex PCR; TCRdb stores in-frame clones only, minus some. The sample lists around 150,000 clones; roughly 68% were seen once. Sequenced sample: PBMCs. These receptors came from a man under 40 in good health and CMV-seropositive. CDR3s include the opening cysteine and the closing phenylalanine or tryptophan. Each record gives: clone size, D gene, J gene, V gene, CDR3 protein, CDR3 DNA. D genes are given only for firm matches. Clone size, where shown, is once, few, many, or a class for clones that have expanded.

>few|NA|TRBJ2-2|TRBV9
CASSVRWEATGELFF
TGTGCCAGCAGCGTAAGGTGGGAGGCAACCGGGGAGCTGTTTTTT
>NA|TRBD2|TRBJ2-1|TRBV28
CASSFLAGSTFNEQFF
TGTGCCAGCAGTTTTCTAGCGGGGTCAACCTTTAATGAGCAGTTCTTC
>NA|NA|TRBJ1-5|TRBV28
CATLRTSTGPQHF
TGTGCCACCTTGAGGACTTCGACGGGGCCCCAGCATTTT
>many|TRBD1|TRBJ2-7|TRBV4-1
CASSHQQGRAYEQYF
TGCGCCAGCAGCCACCAACAGGGGCGAGCCTACGAGCAGTACTTC
>NA|NA|TRBJ1-2|TRBV14
CASSQDAAPKDYTF
TGTGCCAGCAGCCAAGACGCGGCCCCCAAGGACTACACCTTC
>few|TRBD1|TRBJ2-7|TRBV9
CASSPWDSSPEQYF
TGTGCCAGCAGCCCATGGGACAGTTCACCGGAGCAGTACTTC
>NA|TRBD2|TRBJ2-7|TRBV7-9
CASSRTSGTPYEQYF
TGTGCCAGCAGCCGGACTAGCGGGACTCCCTACGAGCAGTACTTC
>NA|TRBD1|TRBJ1-2|TRBV12-5
CASGLVTGLGWGWDRANYGYTF
TGTGCTAGTGGTTTGGTAACCGGGTTAGGTTGGGGTTGGGACAGAGCTAACTATGGCTACACCTTC
>NA|NA|TRBJ2-1|TRBV27
CASSHLDSRSLGNEQFF
TGTGCCAGCAGTCACCTGGACTCCCGGAGCTTAGGCAATGAGCAGTTCTTC
>NA|TRBD1|TRBJ1-2|TRBV5-1
CASSLEGGVSNYGYTF
TGCGCCAGCAGCTTGGAAGGGGGCGTGAGTAACTATGGCTACACCTTC
>NA|NA|TRBJ2-2|TRBV7-2
CASSPRLFANTGELFF
TGTGCCAGCAGCCCCCGACTATTCGCGAACACCGGGGAGCTGTTTTTT
>NA|TRBD1|TRBJ1-4|TRBV6-1
CASRNDRGGEKLFF
TGTGCCAGCAGAAACGACAGGGGTGGTGAAAAACTGTTTTTT
>few|TRBD1|TRBJ1-1|TRBV6-6
CASSPLTGLAEAFF
TGTGCCAGCAGTCCTTTGACAGGGCTCGCTGAAGCTTTCTTT
>NA|NA|TRBJ1-1|TRBV6-5
CASSSRRGRGEAEAFF
TGTGCCAGCAGTTCGCGGCGCGGACGGGGGGAGGCTGAAGCTTTCTTT
>NA|NA|TRBJ1-2|TRBV7-9
CASSLASLTETNYGYTF
TGTGCCAGCAGCTTAGCTAGTCTGACAGAGACTAACTATGGCTACACCTTC
>NA|TRBD2|TRBJ2-3|TRBV5-1
CASSFLAGGGPGTDTQYF
TGCGCCAGCAGCTTTCTAGCGGGAGGCGGTCCTGGGACAGATACGCAGTATTTT
>NA|TRBD2|TRBJ2-3|TRBV7-2
CASLLIAGRFDTQYF
TGTGCCAGCCTTCTAATAGCGGGGCGTTTTGATACGCAGTATTTT
>NA|NA|TRBJ1-1|TRBV4-1
CASSPRVGTEAFF
TGCGCCAGCAGCCCCCGGGTGGGCACTGAAGCTTTCTTT
>NA|TRBD1|TRBJ2-2|TRBV28
CATSVGQVLNTGELFF
TGTGCCACCTCTGTAGGACAGGTCCTAAACACCGGGGAGCTGTTTTTT
>NA|NA|TRBJ1-1|TRBV10-3
CAISESSGETEAFF
TGTGCCATCAGTGAGTCGAGTGGAGAGACTGAAGCTTTCTTT
>NA|NA|TRBJ2-3|TRBV28
CASHPPQGPISTDTQYF
TGTGCCAGCCACCCCCCCCAGGGCCCCATAAGCACAGATACGCAGTATTTT
>NA|TRBD1|TRBJ2-7|TRBV5-1
CASSLAGTGSTYEQYF
TGCGCCAGCAGCTTGGCTGGGACAGGTTCGACCTACGAGCAGTACTTC
>NA|TRBD2|TRBJ2-2|TRBV4-1
CASSRGLAGDTGELFF
TGCGCCAGCAGCCGCGGACTAGCGGGAGACACCGGGGAGCTGTTTTTT
>NA|NA|TRBJ2-7|TRBV5-1
CASLGSGEQYF
TGCGCCAGCCTCGGTTCGGGTGAGCAGTACTTC
>NA|NA|TRBJ2-1|TRBV18
CASSPSTALIQFNEQFF
TGTGCCAGCTCACCTTCGACAGCCCTGATACAATTTAATGAGCAGTTCTTC
>NA|NA|TRBJ1-5|TRBV5-8
CASSLYQAYSNQPQHF
TGTGCCAGCAGCTTATATCAGGCTTATAGCAATCAGCCCCAGCATTTT
>NA|TRBD2|TRBJ2-5|TRBV2
CASRRGLAGEGETQYF
TGTGCCAGCAGACGGGGACTAGCGGGAGAAGGAGAGACCCAGTACTTC
>NA|NA|TRBJ2-7|TRBV11-2
CASSLGGNTEQYF
TGTGCCAGCAGCTTAGGAGGTAACACCGAGCAGTACTTC
>few|NA|TRBJ2-7|TRBV7-9
CSSSRDPGEQYF
TGTTCCAGCAGCCGTGACCCCGGGGAGCAGTACTTC
>NA|NA|TRBJ2-5|TRBV27
CASSSHGQKTQYF
TGTGCCAGCAGTTCCCATGGACAGAAGACCCAGTACTTC
>NA|TRBD2|TRBJ2-1|TRBV9
CASSVGGLAGYNEQFF
TGTGCCAGCAGCGTAGGGGGACTAGCGGGGTACAATGAGCAGTTCTTC
>NA|TRBD2|TRBJ2-1|TRBV11-3
CASSYRTSGTGPYNEQFF
TGTGCCAGCAGCTACCGGACTAGCGGGACTGGGCCCTACAATGAGCAGTTCTTC
>NA|TRBD1|TRBJ2-7|TRBV5-1
CASSLGTGSGPEQYF
TGCGCCAGCAGCTTAGGGACAGGGTCGGGGCCCGAGCAGTACTTC
>NA|TRBD2|TRBJ2-7|TRBV28
CASSFEGLAGVRHEQYF
TGTGCCAGCAGTTTCGAAGGTCTAGCGGGAGTTCGGCACGAGCAGTACTTC
>NA|NA|TRBJ1-2|TRBV11-2
CASSYPGLGGYTF
TGTGCCAGCAGCTACCCGGGTCTTGGGGGCTACACCTTC
>NA|TRBD1|TRBJ2-7|TRBV28
CASRSGQGPLQYF
TGTGCCAGCAGATCGGGACAGGGACCATTGCAGTACTTC
>NA|NA|TRBJ2-7|TRBV14
CASSYGGYEQYF
TGTGCCAGCAGCTACGGAGGGTACGAGCAGTACTTC
>NA|NA|TRBJ2-7|TRBV5-1
CASRSGYGLDSYEQYF
TGCGCCAGCAGATCGGGCTACGGACTGGACTCCTACGAGCAGTACTTC
>NA|NA|TRBJ2-2|TRBV10-1
CASIPKRLALNTGELFF
TGCGCCAGCATCCCCAAGAGGCTAGCGTTGAACACCGGGGAGCTGTTTTTT
>few|TRBD1|TRBJ2-6|TRBV30
CAWATGLSGANVLTF
TGTGCCTGGGCGACAGGGCTTTCTGGGGCCAACGTCCTGACTTTC
>NA|NA|TRBJ1-1|TRBV19
CASSYRSGNTEAFF
TGTGCCAGTTCCTACAGGTCGGGGAACACTGAAGCTTTCTTT
>NA|NA|TRBJ1-2|TRBV2
CASSEVTYHGYTF
TGTGCCAGCAGTGAGGTGACATACCATGGCTACACCTTC
>NA|NA|TRBJ2-2|TRBV19
CASSWGQRYTGELFF
TGTGCCAGTAGTTGGGGGCAGCGTTACACCGGGGAGCTGTTTTTT
>NA|TRBD2|TRBJ2-7|TRBV30
CARSRGTSYEQYF
TGTGCCCGATCGCGGGGGACCTCCTACGAGCAGTACTTC
>few|NA|TRBJ1-5|TRBV6-1
CASIALGGTQPQHF
TGTGCCAGCATCGCCCTAGGTGGCACTCAGCCCCAGCATTTT
>NA|NA|TRBJ1-1|TRBV27
CASSHPGLGTEAFF
TGTGCCAGCAGTCATCCAGGGTTGGGCACTGAAGCTTTCTTT
>NA|NA|TRBJ1-2|TRBV6-6
CASSILGSGYGYTF
TGTGCCAGCAGCATACTCGGGAGCGGCTATGGCTACACCTTC
>NA|NA|TRBJ1-4|TRBV27
CASSQQGRTNEKLFF
TGTGCCAGCTCTCAACAAGGGAGGACTAATGAAAAACTGTTTTTT
>NA|TRBD2|TRBJ2-7|TRBV28
CASSSTGLAGDREQYF
TGTGCCAGCAGTTCAACGGGACTAGCGGGAGATCGCGAGCAGTACTTC
>NA|NA|TRBJ2-1|TRBV11-2
CASSPSPNEQFF
TGTGCCAGCAGCCCAAGCCCCAATGAGCAGTTCTTC
>NA|TRBD1|TRBJ2-5|TRBV5-5
CASSLVEDRVWGETQYF
TGTGCCAGCAGCTTGGTAGAAGACAGGGTGTGGGGGGAGACCCAGTACTTC
>NA|NA|TRBJ1-1|TRBV19
CASTRVRGTEAFF
TGTGCCAGTACCAGGGTGAGGGGGACTGAAGCTTTCTTT
>NA|NA|TRBJ2-3|TRBV5-4
CASSQTDTQYF
TGTGCCAGCAGCCAAACAGATACGCAGTATTTT
>NA|TRBD1|TRBJ2-7|TRBV11-2
CASRSDRGGHEQYF
TGTGCCAGCAGATCGGACAGGGGAGGGCACGAGCAGTACTTC
>NA|TRBD2|TRBJ2-1|TRBV7-3
CASSLTSGKHYNEQFF
TGTGCCAGCAGCTTGACTAGCGGGAAGCATTACAATGAGCAGTTCTTC
>NA|NA|TRBJ2-2|TRBV27
CASSSFGTNTGELFF
TGTGCCAGCAGTTCTTTCGGGACAAACACCGGGGAGCTGTTTTTT
>NA|TRBD1|TRBJ1-3|TRBV5-5
CASSPAGGYRSGNTIYF
TGTGCCAGCAGCCCGGCAGGGGGTTACCGATCTGGAAACACCATATATTTT
>NA|TRBD2|TRBJ2-7|TRBV9
CASSPRAGPYEQYF
TGTGCCAGCAGCCCCCGAGCGGGGCCTTACGAGCAGTACTTC
>NA|TRBD1|TRBJ1-5|TRBV28
CASSRDRVSAEQPQHF
TGTGCCAGCAGCCGGGACAGGGTATCGGCGGAACAGCCCCAGCATTTT
>NA|NA|TRBJ1-1|TRBV10-1
CASSEAEGPEAFF
TGCGCCAGCAGTGAGGCCGAGGGTCCTGAAGCTTTCTTT